This TCR beta chain comes out of a study of T cell responses to AZD1222 COVID-19 vaccine. Findings and limits, study-wide: At baseline, seropositivity was found in only a handful of AZD1222 recipients.

The germline CDR1 and CDR2 sequences are LGHDT and YNNKEL (reference sequence). The CDR3 runs 12 residues. J gave up 8 bases and V 4 bases, and 3 bases lay outside the gene matches. Only in-frame clones appear in the TCRdb table, and some are missing; sequencing was by immunoSEQ multiplex PCR. The data hold some 180,000 clones, with more than 85% observed a single time. This clone is a singleton in its sample. Its target is unknown. Investigators merged groups given second doses at roughly 4 or roughly 12 weeks. V gene TRBV3-1 (or the pseudogene TRBV3-2) combines with J gene TRBJ1-2, with 8 bases that match TRBD1. The starting material was peripheral blood, obtained 28 days after the second AZD1222 dose. The sequence derives from an adult who received the AZD1222 COVID-19 vaccine. CDR3 nucleotide sequence: TGTGCCAGCAGCCCCTACAGGGGGGGCTACACCTTC. Protein sequence: CASSPYRGGYTF.